Below are 13 T cell receptor beta chains sequenced from a single sample in a study of CD8+ T cells in alopecia areata. This sample's treatment: oral pan-JAK inhibitor, 5-10 mg twice daily. Extracted from the samples, RNA was reverse transcribed into cDNA to serve as the sequencing template. Only in-frame clones appear in the TCRdb table, and some are missing; sequencing was by immunoSEQ multiplex PCR. The sample has around 180,000 clones; roughly 60% are singletons. The sample in question was CD4+ T cells sorted from blood, obtained at week 24, from a patient treated with tofacitinib. The receptors stem from a human donor with alopecia areata.

This clone was seen only a few times. This same CDR3 is encoded by further DNA sequences in the sample. V and J are TRBV29-1 and TRBJ1-2; 7 bases match TRBD1. Germline V gives CDR1 SQVTM, CDR2 ANQGSEA. J gave up 5 bases and V 6 bases, and 3 bases lay outside the gene matches. The CDR3 loop spans 11 amino acids. CDR3 sequence: CSVETGYGYTF. CDR3 DNA: TGCAGCGTCGAGACAGGGTATGGCTACACCTTC.

The chain uses TRBV7-2 and TRBJ2-3; no reliable D call. Germline V gives CDR1 SGHTA, CDR2 FQGNSA. The ends were cut back, 2 bases at V and 2 bases at J, with 11 bases in the middle. CDR3 length equals 15 residues. This CDR3 is CASSLLGVATDTQYF. CDR3 DNA: TGTGCCAGCAGCTTATTAGGTGTCGCCACAGATACGCAGTATTTT.

This chain links TRBV27 with TRBJ2-1, with D possibly matching TRBD1 (5 bases). From germline, CDR1 is MNHEY and CDR2 SMNVEV (reference sequence). CDR3 length equals 15 residues. With 6 bases removed from V and 2 bases from J, the gap between germline ends came to 14 bases. The CDR3 here is CASRPGQGAYNEQFF. The DNA for the CDR3 is TGTGCCAGCAGACCCGGGCAGGGCGCCTACAATGAGCAGTTCTTC.

This rearrangement joins TRBV29-1 to TRBJ2-5; no reliable D call. Germline V gene sequence: CDR1 SQVTM, CDR2 ANQGSEA. The ends were cut back, 3 bases at V and 4 bases at J, with 6 bases in the middle. The CDR3 is made up of 11 amino acids. CDR3 in DNA: TGCAGCGTTGACGTGGGAGAGACCCAGTACTTC. It specifies CSVDVGETQYF.

This clone has more than one count but fewer than ten. V and J are TRBV18 and TRBJ2-5, with TRBD1 matching 9 bases. Germline CDR1 reads KGHSH; CDR2 reads LQKENI. The CDR3 covers 14 residues. Trimming at V came to 6 bases and at J to 5 bases, leaving 7 bases not matched to a gene. The CDR3 reads CASSHGTGTETQYF. CDR3 in DNA: TGTGCCAGCTCGCACGGGACAGGGACTGAGACCCAGTACTTC.

The V call is TRBV29-1, the J call TRBJ2-1, with 8 bases matching TRBD1. CDR1 SQVTM and CDR2 ANQGSEA come from the germline V gene. V lost 5 bases to trimming and J lost 7 bases; unmatched junction nucleotides: 7. The CDR3 is made up of 13 amino acids. Written as DNA, the CDR3 is TGCAGCGTTAGTAGGACAGGGAGGAATGAGCAGTTCTTC. Amino acid sequence: CSVSRTGRNEQFF.

The DNA of the CDR3 is TGTGCCAGCAGCCAAGATAGAACGGTGTATTCACCCCTCCACTTT. Its translation: CASSQDRTVYSPLHF. This chain connects TRBV14 to TRBJ1-6; D ambiguous. The CDR3 is 15 amino acids. Germline values: CDR1 SGHDN, CDR2 FVKESK. With 0 bases removed from V and 8 bases from J, the gap between germline ends came to 11 bases.

This chain links TRBV7-9 with TRBJ1-1; D is perhaps TRBD1 (5 bases). The CDR3 is 13 amino acids. Trimming removed 1 base at V and 6 bases at J, with 9 bases between. Germline loops: CDR1 SEHNR, CDR2 FQNEAQ (reference sequence). The CDR3 region is CASSLEQGSEAFF. The CDR3 nucleotides read TGTGCCAGCAGCTTAGAGCAGGGCTCTGAAGCTTTCTTT. The whole variable domain, remainder taken from reference TRBV7-9 and TRBJ1-1, is DTGVSQNPRHKITKRGQNVTFRCDPISEHNRLYWYRQTLGQGPEFLTYFQNEAQLEKSRLLSDRFSAERPKGSFSTLEIQRTEQGDSAMYLCASSLEQGSEAFFGQGTRLTVV.

This sequence joins TRBV5-1 and TRBJ1-1, with D maybe TRBD1 (5 bases). Germline V CDR1 and CDR2: SGHRS, YFSETQ. The CDR3 extends over 16 amino acids. Trimming shortened V by 1 base and J by 1 base, and 14 bases separated the two germline ends. This CDR3 is CASSLIGGRKNTEAFF. CDR3 in DNA: TGCGCCAGCAGCTTGATCGGGGGGAGGAAGAACACTGAAGCTTTCTTT.

The chain combines TRBV20-1 with TRBJ1-2; no clear D. Germline CDR1 is DFQATT and CDR2 is SNEGSKA (reference sequence). The CDR3 consists of 11 residues. Trimming removed 5 bases at V and 4 bases at J, with 8 bases between. The CDR3 protein is CSAQGAYGYTF. In DNA form, the CDR3 reads TGCAGTGCTCAAGGTGCCTATGGCTACACCTTC.

The J gene is TRBJ1-3, the V gene TRBV9, with 7 nucleotides matching TRBD1. Trimming took 0 bases from V and 0 from J; bases not matched to a gene: 3. This CDR3 has 16 amino acids. In germline, CDR1 is SGDLS, CDR2 YYNGEE. The CDR3 is CASSVGGTVSGNTIYF. DNA of the CDR3: TGTGCCAGCAGCGTAGGCGGGACAGTCTCTGGAAACACCATATATTTT.

The genes are TRBV29-1 and TRBJ2-2; the D gene could be TRBD1 or TRBD2 (5 bases each). With 6 bases removed from V and 2 bases from J, the gap between germline ends came to 16 bases. The CDR3 spans 15 residues. Germline lookup yields CDR1 SQVTM and CDR2 ANQGSEA. CDR3 DNA sequence: TGCAGCGTAGGGGACGGTCTAACTAACACCGGGGAGCTGTTTTTT. Residues: CSVGDGLTNTGELFF.

The V call is TRBV19, the J call TRBJ1-5, with D perhaps TRBD1 (6 bases). Germline CDR1 LNHDA, CDR2 SQIVND (reference sequence). V was cut by 4 bases and J by 7 bases, with 17 bases left in between. The CDR3 spans 15 residues. Written as DNA, the CDR3 is TGTGCCAGTAGTACAGTCTCTGGGGGCTCGCAGCCCCAGCATTTT. It is translated as CASSTVSGGSQPQHF.